Below are 3 T cell receptor beta chains sequenced from a single sample in a study of OX40 agonist ivuxolimab in advanced cancers. Produced via immunoSEQ multiplex PCR; TCRdb's table is partial and in-frame only. The table has over 70,000 clones, 90% seen once. The sequencing here drew on CD4+ or CD8+ T cells sorted from blood, taken in a trial of the OX40 agonist ivuxolimab. All receptors derive from an adult with an advanced solid tumor such as melanoma, head and neck, liver or kidney cancer.

This clone came up a few times. The chain recombines TRBV30 with TRBJ1-4, with 7 bases fitting TRBD1. The V gene end was trimmed by 4 bases and the J gene end by 5 bases; junction bases not matched to a gene: 7. This CDR3 comprises 14 residues. Germline V gives CDR1 GTSNPN, CDR2 SVGIG (reference sequence). CDR3 sequence reads: CAWNLQGRNEKLFF. CDR3 bases: TGTGCCTGGAACCTACAGGGGAGGAATGAAAAACTGTTTTTT. Drawing the rest from reference TRBV30 and TRBJ1-4, the complete variable domain is SQTIHQWPATLVQPVGSPLSLECTVEGTSNPNLYWYRQAAGRGLQLLFYSVGIGQISSEVPQNLSASRPQDRQFILSSKKLLLSDSGFYLCAWNLQGRNEKLFFGSGTQLSVL.

The gene calls are TRBV19 and TRBJ2-7; 7 bases match TRBD2. This CDR3 region has 14 residues. J gave up 3 bases and V 4 bases, and 6 bases lay outside the gene matches. Germline CDR1 is LNHDA and CDR2 is SQIVND (reference sequence). The CDR3 nucleotides are TGTGCCAGTAGTACACGACTAGCTGACTACGAGCAGTACTTC. Encoded protein: CASSTRLADYEQYF.

The genes are TRBV5-6 and TRBJ2-5; 13 bases align to TRBD2. With the DNA end fitting TRBJ2-7 better, the J assignment may be wrong. Germline lookup yields CDR1 SGHDT and CDR2 YYEEEE. The CDR3 is 16 amino acids. Written as DNA, the CDR3 is TGTGCCAGCAGCCAGGGACTAGCGGGATTCTCCTACGAGCAGTACTTC. It translates to CASSQGLAGFSYEQYF.